This record covers a single T cell receptor (beta chain). Its target is unknown. The observed sequence ends 3 residues before the CDR3 terminus, with the missing tail filled in from the germline J gene. The CDR3 runs 16 residues. Germline loops: CDR1 PRHDT, CDR2 FYEKMQ (reference sequence). V shed 5 bases and J 7 bases; nucleotides not matched to a gene: 12. This specimen belongs to a study of T cells in women clearing cervical HPV infection. Libraries were prepared by immunoSEQ multiplex PCR; TCRdb keeps only in-frame clonotypes and omits some of them. This repertoire includes approximately 30,000 clones. Findings and caveats of the study: CIN3+ cases had significantly higher TCR repertoire richness than controls, but evenness did not differ.

The material sequenced was blood buffy coat. The receptor comes from a woman aged 18 to 75 with a cervical HPV16 infection that either progressed to CIN3+ or cleared (not recorded which). V usage is TRBV13 and J usage is TRBJ2-1; 9 nucleotides line up with TRBD1. CDR3 DNA (partial): TGTGCCAGCAGCCGGACAGGGGTACGGGCTAAGAATGAG. As protein: CASSRTGVRAKNE. The whole CDR3 sequence is CASSRTGVRAKNEQFF.